Listed below are T cell receptor beta chains from one sample, sequenced in a study of T cells after posttransplantation cyclophosphamide. Assay used: immunoSEQ multiplex PCR; TCRdb lists only in-frame clones, some missing. The table records around 40,000 clones, 90% of them present only once. The source was PBMCs, collected roughly 60 days after allogeneic stem cell transplant with posttransplant cyclophosphamide. The source of these receptors is a male patient aged 55 to 69 who received an allogeneic stem cell transplant from a related donor and was CMV-positive. Some of the T cells might come from the graft donor. CDR3s include the opening cysteine and the closing phenylalanine or tryptophan. A D gene is named only where the DNA matches it firmly. Expanded clones are given a class, and other clones once, few, many or no size at all.

j_call d_call clone_size v_call cdr3_aa cdr3_nt
TRBJ2-1 TRBD2 once TRBV28 CASSPPGLAGGEQFF TGTGCCAGCAGTCCCCCGGGACTAGCGGGGGGGGAGCAGTTCTTC
TRBJ2-2 - few TRBV18 CASSRLTGELFF TGTGCCAGCTCCCGACTCACCGGGGAGCTGTTTTTT
TRBJ1-5 - - TRBV5-6 CASSSFWDNLNQPQHF TGTGCCAGCAGCTCGTTCTGGGACAACTTGAATCAGCCCCAGCATTTT
TRBJ2-4 - - TRBV6-5 CASSYGGGLGKNIQYF TGTGCCAGCAGTTACGGGGGAGGATTAGGCAAAAACATTCAGTACTTC
TRBJ2-5 TRBD2 - TRBV15 CATSIKSGGSTQYF TGTGCCACCAGCATAAAGAGCGGGGGGAGTACCCAGTACTTC
TRBJ2-7 TRBD1 - TRBV18 CASSLGQTSLVGYF TGTGCCAGCTCACTGGGACAGACGAGTTTGGTTGGCTACTTC
TRBJ2-5 - - TRBV4-1 CASSQGLSLNFQETQYF TGCGCCAGCAGCCAAGGTTTGAGTCTGAACTTCCAAGAGACCCAGTACTTC
TRBJ1-3 - - TRBV19 CASSIRDIGNTIYF TGTGCCAGTAGTATCCGGGACATTGGAAACACCATATATTTT
TRBJ1-5 - - TRBV19 CASIPGSPRNQPQHF TGTGCCAGTATTCCGGGGAGTCCAAGGAATCAGCCCCAGCATTTT
TRBJ2-7 - - TRBV5-1 CASSFLTGSSYEQYF TGCGCCAGCAGCTTTTTGACAGGATCGTCCTACGAGCAGTACTTC
TRBJ2-1 TRBD2 - TRBV30 CALGGLAGGRFLNEQFF TGTGCCCTTGGTGGGCTAGCGGGGGGGCGTTTTTTAAATGAGCAGTTCTTC
TRBJ1-2 TRBD1 - TRBV9 CASSEGNRGGDGYTF TGTGCCAGCAGCGAGGGGAACAGGGGTGGGGATGGCTACACCTTC
TRBJ1-1 TRBD1 - TRBV6-5 CASSRPGTGTWEAFF TGTGCCAGCAGCCGACCCGGGACAGGGACATGGGAAGCTTTCTTT
TRBJ2-5 - - TRBV2 CASSDGGSETQYF TGTGCCAGCAGTGATGGGGGCTCGGAGACCCAGTACTTC
TRBJ2-5 - once TRBV5-1 CASSWGLSQARAWETQYF TGCGCCAGCAGCTGGGGACTCTCGCAAGCCAGGGCGTGGGAGACCCAGTACTTC
TRBJ2-1 - - TRBV5-6 CASSTVRGSDEQFF TGTGCCAGCAGCACGGTTAGAGGGTCGGATGAGCAGTTCTTC
TRBJ1-2 TRBD1 - TRBV7-9 CASSGTGETYGYTF TGTGCCAGCAGCGGGACAGGGGAAACTTATGGCTACACCTTC
TRBJ1-5 TRBD1 - TRBV11-2 CASSPGDRDSNQPQHF TGTGCCAGCAGCCCAGGGGACAGGGATAGCAATCAGCCCCAGCATTTT
TRBJ1-6 TRBD1 few TRBV28 CASSLWGQGISSNSPLHF TGTGCCAGCAGTTTATGGGGACAGGGCATTTCGTCTAACTCACCCCTCCACTTT
TRBJ1-1 - once TRBV4-1 CASSQRLSPNTEAFF TGCGCCAGCAGCCAAAGACTCTCCCCGAACACTGAAGCTTTCTTT
TRBJ1-1 - - TRBV19 CATSKALGPEAFF TGTGCCACTTCGAAAGCCCTGGGGCCTGAAGCTTTCTTT
TRBJ1-5 - - TRBV7-9 CASGQNNQPQHF TGTGCCAGCGGGCAGAACAATCAGCCCCAGCATTTT
TRBJ2-3 - - TRBV6-5 CASSVLSTDTQYF TGTGCCAGCAGTGTCCTAAGCACAGATACGCAGTATTTT
TRBJ1-6 TRBD1 - TRBV28 CASSSLGQGPSPHF TGTGCCAGCAGCTCCCTCGGACAGGGGCCGTCCCCCCACTTT
TRBJ1-1 - - TRBV19 CASSIGGGQEAFF TGTGCCAGTAGTATAGGGGGCGGCCAAGAAGCTTTCTTT
TRBJ1-1 TRBD1 - TRBV7-9 CASSLGQGMNTEAFF TGTGCCAGCAGCTTAGGACAGGGGATGAACACTGAAGCTTTCTTT
TRBJ1-1 - - TRBV27 CASSFLSKGGNTEAFF TGTGCCAGCAGTTTTCTGTCCAAGGGAGGAAACACTGAAGCTTTCTTT
TRBJ2-1 TRBD2 - TRBV7-2 CASSLTGGPYEQFF TGTGCCAGCAGCTTAACGGGGGGGCCTTATGAGCAGTTCTTC
TRBJ2-5 - - TRBV6-1 CASSGQFLRETQYF TGTGCCAGCAGTGGACAATTCCTTCGGGAGACCCAGTACTTC
TRBJ2-5 - - TRBV5-1 CASSLAGMGSQETQYF TGCGCCAGCAGCTTGGCGGGTATGGGGAGCCAAGAGACCCAGTACTTC
TRBJ1-2 - - TRBV2 CASIPGASNQNYGYTF TGTGCCAGCATCCCAGGGGCGTCTAATCAAAACTATGGCTACACCTTC
TRBJ1-2 TRBD1 - TRBV14 CASSRQLGTGLNYGYTF TGTGCCAGCAGCCGGCAATTGGGGACAGGATTAAACTATGGCTACACCTTC
TRBJ2-1 TRBD2 - TRBV2 CASRGLAGANNEQFF TGTGCCAGCAGAGGACTAGCGGGGGCCAACAATGAGCAGTTCTTC
TRBJ1-1 - - TRBV19 CASSIRGGAGEAFF TGTGCCAGTAGTATCAGGGGAGGGGCAGGTGAAGCTTTCTTT
TRBJ1-2 TRBD1 - TRBV7-6 CASSSNPTGGVYGYTF TGTGCCAGCAGTTCCAATCCGACAGGGGGCGTCTATGGCTACACCTTC
TRBJ2-1 - - TRBV6-5 CASSPLLASQQFF TGTGCCAGCAGCCCTCTACTAGCCAGTCAGCAGTTCTTC
TRBJ1-2 TRBD1 - TRBV5-1 CASSTSDRTYGYTF TGCGCCAGCAGCACCTCGGACAGGACCTATGGCTACACCTTC
TRBJ2-5 TRBD2 once TRBV5-1 CASRWTSGGQETQYF TGCGCCAGCAGATGGACTAGCGGGGGCCAAGAGACCCAGTACTTC
TRBJ1-4 TRBD1 - TRBV9 CASSVATGRIGGHPEKLFF TGTGCCAGCAGCGTGGCGACAGGGAGGATAGGTGGTCACCCTGAAAAACTGTTTTTT
TRBJ1-2 TRBD1 - TRBV2 CATNEQGANYGYTF TGTGCCACGAACGAACAGGGGGCGAACTATGGCTACACCTTC
TRBJ2-3 TRBD2 - TRBV7-6 CASSNRGGLTDTQYF TGTGCCAGCAGCAACCGGGGGGGTTTGACAGATACGCAGTATTTT
TRBJ1-2 - - TRBV5-5 CASSLEQALNYGYTF TGTGCCAGCAGCTTGGAGCAGGCGTTAAACTATGGCTACACCTTC
TRBJ2-1 TRBD2 - TRBV11-3 CASSPSGGDYNEQFF TGTGCCAGCAGCCCTAGCGGGGGGGACTACAATGAGCAGTTCTTC
TRBJ1-2 TRBD1 - TRBV6-5 CASSPRTGSYGYTF TGTGCCAGCAGTCCTAGGACAGGGTCCTATGGCTACACCTTC
TRBJ2-6 TRBD1 - TRBV5-4 CASSPPGQRVSGANVLTF TGTGCCAGCAGCCCACCGGGACAGCGCGTCTCTGGGGCCAACGTCCTGACTTTC
TRBJ1-1 - - TRBV29-1 CSVEDVGGREAFF TGCAGCGTTGAAGATGTAGGCGGAAGAGAAGCTTTCTTT